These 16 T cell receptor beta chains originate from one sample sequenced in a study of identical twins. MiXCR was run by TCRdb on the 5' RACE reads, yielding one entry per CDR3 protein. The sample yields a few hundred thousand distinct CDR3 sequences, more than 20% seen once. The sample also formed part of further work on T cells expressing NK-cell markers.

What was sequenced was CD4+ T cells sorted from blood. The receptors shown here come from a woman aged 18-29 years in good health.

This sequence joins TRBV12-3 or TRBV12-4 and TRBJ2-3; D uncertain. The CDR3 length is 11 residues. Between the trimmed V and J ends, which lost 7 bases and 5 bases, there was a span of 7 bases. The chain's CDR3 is CASTGVDTQYF. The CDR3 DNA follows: TGTGCCAGCACCGGAGTAGATACGCAGTATTTT.

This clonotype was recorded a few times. The CDR3 sequence is CSARAIGGGNTEAFF. Written as DNA, the CDR3 is TGCAGTGCTAGAGCCATAGGAGGGGGGAACACTGAAGCTTTCTTT. The V gene is TRBV20-1, the J gene TRBJ1-1; D may be TRBD1 (6 bases). The germline gives CDR1 DFQATT, CDR2 SNEGSKA (reference sequence). The V gene lost 1 base and the J gene lost 1 base, with 13 bases spanning the gap. This CDR3 is built from 15 residues.

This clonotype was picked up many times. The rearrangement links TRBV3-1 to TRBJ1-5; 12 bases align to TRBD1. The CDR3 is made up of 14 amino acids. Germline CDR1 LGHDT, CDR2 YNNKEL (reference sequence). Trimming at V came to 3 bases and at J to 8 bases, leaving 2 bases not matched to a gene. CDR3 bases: TGTGCCAGCAGCCACGGGACAGGGGGCAAGCCCCAGCATTTT. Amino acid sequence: CASSHGTGGKPQHF.

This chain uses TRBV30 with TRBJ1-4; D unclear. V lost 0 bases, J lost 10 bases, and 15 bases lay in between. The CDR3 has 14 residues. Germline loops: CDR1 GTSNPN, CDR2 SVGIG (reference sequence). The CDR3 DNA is TGTGCCTGGAGTGTACTAGTACGGACCGGAAAACTGTTTTTT. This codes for CAWSVLVRTGKLFF.

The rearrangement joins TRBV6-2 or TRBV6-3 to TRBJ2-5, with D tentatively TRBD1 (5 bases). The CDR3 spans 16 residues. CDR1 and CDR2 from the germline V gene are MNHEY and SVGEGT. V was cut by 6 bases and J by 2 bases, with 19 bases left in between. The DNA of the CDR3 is TGTGCCAGCAGCCACACCCGGCGCAGGGCTCAAGAGACCCAGTACTTC. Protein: CASSHTRRRAQETQYF.

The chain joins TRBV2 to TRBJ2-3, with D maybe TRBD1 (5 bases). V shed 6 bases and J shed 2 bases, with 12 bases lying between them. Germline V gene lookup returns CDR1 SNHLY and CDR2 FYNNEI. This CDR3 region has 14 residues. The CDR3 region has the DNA TGTGCCAGCAGCACGTGGGGCCCCACAGATACGCAGTATTTT. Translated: CASSTWGPTDTQYF.

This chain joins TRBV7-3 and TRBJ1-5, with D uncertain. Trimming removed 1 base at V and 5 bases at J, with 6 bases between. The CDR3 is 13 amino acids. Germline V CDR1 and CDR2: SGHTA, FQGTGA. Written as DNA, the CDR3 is TGTGCCAGCAGCTTAAGGCCCGATCAGCCCCAGCATTTT. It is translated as CASSLRPDQPQHF.

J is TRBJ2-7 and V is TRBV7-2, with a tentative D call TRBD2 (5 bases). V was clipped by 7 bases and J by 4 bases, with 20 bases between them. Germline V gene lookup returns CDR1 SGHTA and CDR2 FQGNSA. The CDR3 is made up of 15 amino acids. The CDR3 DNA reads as TGTGCCAGCACCCTCGACGGCCGGGGAACTTACGAGCAGTACTTC. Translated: CASTLDGRGTYEQYF. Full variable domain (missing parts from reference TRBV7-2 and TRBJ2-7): GAGVSQSPSNKVTEKGKDVELRCDPISGHTALYWYRQSLGQGLEFLIYFQGNSAPDKSGLPSDRFSAERTGGSVSTLTIQRTQQEDSAVYLCASTLDGRGTYEQYFGPGTRLTVT.

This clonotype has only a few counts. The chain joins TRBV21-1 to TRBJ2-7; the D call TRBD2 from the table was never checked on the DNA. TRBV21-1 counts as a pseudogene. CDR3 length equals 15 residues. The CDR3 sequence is CASSPRGTSGDEQYF. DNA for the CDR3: TGTGCCAGCAGCCCACGAGGGACTAGCGGAGACGAGCAGTACTTC.

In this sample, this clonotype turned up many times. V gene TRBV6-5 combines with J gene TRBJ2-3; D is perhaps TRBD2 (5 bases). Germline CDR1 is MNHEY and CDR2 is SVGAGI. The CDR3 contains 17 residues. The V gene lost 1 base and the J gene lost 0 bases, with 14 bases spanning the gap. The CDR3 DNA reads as TGTGCCAGCAGTTACTTCGGGATGAGGTCTAGCACAGATACGCAGTATTTT. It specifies CASSYFGMRSSTDTQYF.

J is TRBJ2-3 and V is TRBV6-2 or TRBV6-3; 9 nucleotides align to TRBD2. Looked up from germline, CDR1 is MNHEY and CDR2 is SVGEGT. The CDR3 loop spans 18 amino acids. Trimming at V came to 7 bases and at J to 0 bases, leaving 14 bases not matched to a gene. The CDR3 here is CASNPLSGRPLSTDTQYF. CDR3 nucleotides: TGTGCCAGCAATCCGCTCAGCGGGAGGCCCCTTAGCACAGATACGCAGTATTTT.

CDR3 residues: CASSKGQGSQPQHF. The CDR3 DNA sequence: TGTGCCAGCAGCAAAGGACAGGGGAGTCAGCCCCAGCATTTT. The V gene is TRBV12-3 or TRBV12-4, the J gene TRBJ1-5, with 9 bases lining up with TRBD1. J gave up 6 bases and V 6 bases, and 6 bases lay outside the gene matches. This CDR3 is built from 14 residues.

The CDR3 loop is CASSLARGTGGEKLFF. CDR3 sequence (DNA): TGTGCCAGCAGCTTAGCGCGGGGGACAGGGGGCGAAAAACTGTTTTTT. This chain links TRBV7-9 with TRBJ1-4; the match to TRBD1 covers 12 bases. Germline assignment: CDR1 SEHNR and CDR2 FQNEAQ (reference sequence). Trimming took 0 bases from V and 8 from J; bases not matched to a gene: 4. This CDR3 has 16 residues.

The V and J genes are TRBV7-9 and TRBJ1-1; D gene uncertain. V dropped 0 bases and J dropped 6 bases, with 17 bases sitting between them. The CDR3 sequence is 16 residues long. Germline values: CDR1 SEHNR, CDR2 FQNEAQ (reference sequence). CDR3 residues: CASSLALGLTGAEAFF. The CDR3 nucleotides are TGTGCCAGCAGCTTAGCCCTCGGGCTAACGGGCGCTGAAGCTTTCTTT. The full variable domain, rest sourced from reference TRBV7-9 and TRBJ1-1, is DTGVSQNPRHKITKRGQNVTFRCDPISEHNRLYWYRQTLGQGPEFLTYFQNEAQLEKSRLLSDRFSAERPKGSFSTLEIQRTEQGDSAMYLCASSLALGLTGAEAFFGQGTRLTVV.

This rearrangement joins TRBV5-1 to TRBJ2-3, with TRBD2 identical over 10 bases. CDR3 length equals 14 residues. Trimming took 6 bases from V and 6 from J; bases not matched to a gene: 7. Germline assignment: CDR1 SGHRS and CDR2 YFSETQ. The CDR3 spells CASTQAGGLDTQYF. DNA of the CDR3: TGCGCCAGCACTCAAGCGGGGGGGCTGGATACGCAGTATTTT. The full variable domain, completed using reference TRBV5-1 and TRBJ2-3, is KAGVTQTPRYLIKTRGQQVTLSCSPISGHRSVSWYQQTPGQGLQFLFEYFSETQRNKGNFPGRFSGRQFSNSRSEMNVSTLELGDSALYLCASTQAGGLDTQYFGPGTRLTVL.

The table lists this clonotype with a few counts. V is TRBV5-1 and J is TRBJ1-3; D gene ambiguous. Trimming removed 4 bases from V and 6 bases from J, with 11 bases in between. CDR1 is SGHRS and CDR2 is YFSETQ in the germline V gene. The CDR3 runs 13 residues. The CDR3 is CASSRGATNTIYF. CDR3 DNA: TGCGCCAGCAGCCGCGGAGCGACAAACACCATATATTTT.